What follows are 9 T cell receptor beta chains derived from one specimen sequenced in a study of blood T cell repertoires in COVID-19 (dated by TCRdb to 2019 to 2021). The library was made by the immunoSEQ multiplex PCR assay. TCRdb obtained this table from immuneACCESS and retained in-frame rearrangements with V and J assigned. These tables miss some clones; where compared with another copy, unresolved V genes account for less than half of the shortfall, and the remainder is unexplained. A total of about 82,000 clones appear in this sample, roughly 78% of them only once. The ten largest clones capture around 33% of the sample. Sequenced: peripheral blood. Receptor source: a man in his fifties or sixties with COVID-19, enrolled during active disease.

Only a few counts were recorded for this clone. The chain joins TRBV27 to TRBJ1-6; 7 bases agree with TRBD1. The V gene's germline CDR1 is MNHEY and CDR2 SMNVEV (reference sequence). V was clipped by 5 bases and J by 10 bases; unmatched bases: 8. The CDR3 consists of 14 residues. The CDR3 DNA is TGTGCCAGCAGTCGGACAGGTCCTGTGTCACCCCTCCACTTT. It is translated as CASSRTGPVSPLHF.

The gene calls are TRBV6-5 and TRBJ2-5; 11 nucleotides line up with TRBD2. The junction had 7 bases not matched to a gene; V was cut back by 4 bases and J by 3 bases. From germline, CDR1 is MNHEY and CDR2 SVGAGI. The CDR3 runs 16 residues. The CDR3 DNA reads TGTGCCAGCAGTTCCGCCTCGGGACTAGCGGAAGAGACCCAGTACTTC. Its protein product is CASSSASGLAEETQYF.

The rearrangement links TRBV5-6 to TRBJ1-5; a possible D gene is TRBD1 (6 bases). V was trimmed by 2 bases and J by 2 bases, leaving 8 bases between them. Germline V gene lookup returns CDR1 SGHDT and CDR2 YYEEEE. CDR3 size: 14 residues. DNA for the CDR3: TGTGCCAGCAGCTTCCGGACAGGCAATCAGCCCCAGCATTTT. Residues: CASSFRTGNQPQHF.

V is TRBV19 and J is TRBJ2-3; 9 nucleotides line up with TRBD2. The germline V gene has CDR1 LNHDA and CDR2 SQIVND (reference sequence). The ends lost 3 bases at V and 2 bases at J; junction bases unmatched: 6. This CDR3 contains 16 residues. The CDR3 reads CASSITGTSFTDTQYF. The CDR3 DNA sequence: TGTGCCAGTAGTATTACCGGGACTAGCTTCACAGATACGCAGTATTTT.

V usage is TRBV11-3 and J usage is TRBJ2-1; 8 nucleotides match TRBD2. The ends lost 6 bases at V and 4 bases at J; junction bases unmatched: 5. The germline V gene has CDR1 SGHNT and CDR2 YENEEA. The CDR3 contains 14 residues. The CDR3 sequence is CASRTSETYNEQFF. The CDR3 region has the DNA TGTGCCAGCAGGACTAGCGAGACGTACAATGAGCAGTTCTTC. Full variable domain (outside the CDR3, taken from reference TRBV11-3 and TRBJ2-1): EAGVVQSPRYKIIEKKQPVAFWCNPISGHNTLYWYLQNLGQGPELLIRYENEEAVDDSQLPKDRFSAERLKGVDSTLKIQPAELGDSAVYLCASRTSETYNEQFFGPGTRLTVL.

This clone was picked up one time. The rearrangement joins TRBV6-5 to TRBJ2-7; 11 positions agree with TRBD2. Looked up from germline, CDR1 is MNHEY and CDR2 is SVGAGI. The CDR3 loop spans 14 amino acids. V shed 7 bases and J 3 bases; nucleotides not matched to a gene: 5. CDR3 in amino acids: CASTPLAGGYEQYF. Written as DNA, the CDR3 is TGTGCCAGCACCCCCCTAGCGGGAGGCTACGAGCAGTACTTC.

The chain uses TRBV5-6 and TRBJ1-1; D remains ambiguous. The germline V and J ends were trimmed by 4 bases and 3 bases, with 16 bases remaining between them. The CDR3 loop spans 15 amino acids. The germline gives CDR1 SGHDT, CDR2 YYEEEE. In DNA, the CDR3 is TGTGCCAGCAGCCGTGCCGGTCCCGTGGACACTGAAGCTTTCTTT. Translating it yields CASSRAGPVDTEAFF.

The chain has TRBV7-8 and TRBJ1-2; 8 bases map to TRBD1. V was clipped by 1 base and J by 5 bases; unmatched bases: 6. The CDR3 sequence is 15 residues long. Germline V CDR1 and CDR2: SGHVS, FQNEAQ. CDR3 protein: CASSLVWTGLYGYTF. DNA for the CDR3: TGTGCCAGCAGCTTAGTTTGGACAGGGCTTTATGGCTACACCTTC.

The J gene is TRBJ1-5, the V gene TRBV6-5; 7 nucleotides agree with TRBD1. There are 15 residues in the CDR3. With 5 bases clipped from V and 0 bases from J, the junction kept 4 bases outside the gene matches. CDR1 and CDR2 (germline): MNHEY, SVGAGI. In DNA, the CDR3 is TGTGCCAGCAGTCGTACAGGGGATAGCAATCAGCCCCAGCATTTT. This encodes CASSRTGDSNQPQHF.